Presented here are 4 T cell receptor beta chains from one specimen sequenced in a study of blood T cells in healthy people across ages. The authors ran a second PCR of roughly 6 to 12 cycles using a sample-barcoded 5' primer and a J-beta primer mix. TCRdb independently ran MiXCR on the 5' RACE reads; one entry per CDR3 protein. The table lists about 690,000 distinct CDR3 sequences, around two fifths of them singletons. The sequenced sample consisted of blood. These receptor sequences come from a man older than 75 in good health.

The chain employs TRBV5-4 and TRBJ2-5; TRBD1 is a possible D gene (5 bases). The J call may be mistaken, given a closer DNA end match to TRBJ2-7. There are 14 residues in the CDR3. Germline V gene data show CDR1 as SGHNT and CDR2 as YYREEE (reference sequence). CDR3 coding DNA: TGTGCCAGCAGCGTGCAGGGAAGGAAGGTCGAGCAGTACTTC. The encoded protein is CASSVQGRKVEQYF.

This clonotype appeared a few times. V and J are TRBV21-1 and TRBJ2-3; no check of the table's D call, TRBD1, against the DNA was made. TRBV21-1 is termed a pseudogene. The CDR3 has 16 residues. CDR3 DNA sequence: TGTGCCAGCAGTAGAAAGGGGCAGGGACTCACAGATACGCAGTATTTT. As protein: CASSRKGQGLTDTQYF.

This chain links TRBV19 with TRBJ2-5; D is perhaps TRBD1 (6 bases). With the DNA end fitting TRBJ2-7 better, the J assignment may be wrong. Germline CDR1 and CDR2: LNHDA and SQIVND (reference sequence). This CDR3 is built from 15 residues. CDR3 sequence (DNA): TGTGCCAGTAGCCCAGGGGCAGGGGCTTCAAACGAGCAGTACTTC. Amino acid sequence: CASSPGAGASNEQYF.

This clonotype appeared a few times. The rearrangement joins TRBV6-1 to TRBJ2-7; D perhaps matches TRBD1 (6 bases). Trimming took 4 bases from V and 3 from J, leaving 10 bases between them. Germline assignment: CDR1 MNHNS and CDR2 SASEGT. This CDR3 is built from 13 residues. The CDR3 coding sequence is TGTGCCAGCAGTGTAGAGGACAGCTACGAGCAGTACTTC. It encodes CASSVEDSYEQYF.